These T cell receptor beta chains were read from a single sample in a study of human T cells and chemical hapten exposure. TCRdb itself ran the 5' RACE reads through MiXCR, one entry per CDR3 protein. The data hold more than 140,000 distinct CDR3 sequences, with approximately 4% observed a single time. The receptors originated from a female donor in good health. The CDR3 runs from the conserved cysteine through the conserved F or W. Fields, in order: CDR3 DNA, CDR3 protein, J gene, V gene, clone size, D gene. D genes are given only for firm matches. Not all rows give a size; the values are once, few, many and, for expanded clones, a class.

DNA: TGTGCCAGCAGCTTAGCGTCGGGCGGGGGGGCCGCAGATACGCAGTATTTT
CDR3: CASSLASGGGAADTQYF
J: TRBJ2-3
V: TRBV7-2
size: many
D: TRBD2

DNA: TGTGCCAGCAGCTATCTAGCGGGGGGGGCCACAGATACGCAGTATTTT
CDR3: CASSYLAGGATDTQYF
J: TRBJ2-3
V: TRBV6-5
size: .
D: TRBD2

DNA: TGTGCCAGCAGTGCTAGACTAGCTGGAGAGACCCAGTACTTC
CDR3: CASSARLAGETQYF
J: TRBJ2-5
V: TRBV2
size: many
D: TRBD2

DNA: TGTGCCAGCAGCTTACTCACAGGGGCTTTTTCTGGCTACACCTTC
CDR3: CASSLLTGAFSGYTF
J: TRBJ1-2
V: TRBV7-9
size: few
D: TRBD1

DNA: TGTGCCAGCAGCTCTAGCGGGGGGCACTCCTACGAGCAGTACTTC
CDR3: CASSSSGGHSYEQYF
J: TRBJ2-7
V: TRBV7-2
size: .
D: TRBD2

DNA: TGCGCCAGCAGCCCTACAGCGAAGGAGAGGAGACAGCCCCAGCATTTT
CDR3: CASSPTAKERRQPQHF
J: TRBJ1-5
V: TRBV4-3
size: many
D: .

DNA: TGTGCCAGCAGCCGTAGGCTAGCGGGGGACCCCAAAACCCAGTACTTC
CDR3: CASSRRLAGDPKTQYF
J: TRBJ2-5
V: TRBV7-2
size: many
D: TRBD2

DNA: TGTGCCAGCAGCATAGACAGACCTAACTATGGCTACACCTTC
CDR3: CASSIDRPNYGYTF
J: TRBJ1-2
V: TRBV7-2
size: many
D: .

DNA: TGTGCCAGCAGCTTAAACCCGCAGGGACCGTCCAATGAGCAGTTCTTC
CDR3: CASSLNPQGPSNEQFF
J: TRBJ2-1
V: TRBV5-4
size: few
D: .

DNA: TGTGCCAGCAGCCCTCTACCTGTTGGCTACACCTTC
CDR3: CASSPLPVGYTF
J: TRBJ1-2
V: TRBV6-6
size: .
D: .

DNA: TGTGCCAGCAGCACAGGGGGCCGCGCAACTAATGAAAAACTGTTTTTT
CDR3: CASSTGGRATNEKLFF
J: TRBJ1-4
V: TRBV9
size: many
D: TRBD1

DNA: TGCGCCAGCAGTCGTCGTAGCGGGGGGGAAGATACGCAGTATTTT
CDR3: CASSRRSGGEDTQYF
J: TRBJ2-3
V: TRBV5-1
size: many
D: TRBD2

DNA: TGCAGCGTTGACGATAGGGTAAACACCGGGGAGCTGTTTTTT
CDR3: CSVDDRVNTGELFF
J: TRBJ2-2
V: TRBV29-1
size: few
D: .

DNA: TGCGCCAGCAGCTTGGCCGCCGAGAGCTCCTACGAGCAGTACTTC
CDR3: CASSLAAESSYEQYF
J: TRBJ2-7
V: TRBV5-1
size: many
D: .

DNA: TGTGCCACCAGTGATTTGGGACTAGCGGGGACGACCACAGATACGCAGTATTTT
CDR3: CATSDLGLAGTTTDTQYF
J: TRBJ2-3
V: TRBV24-1
size: many
D: TRBD2

DNA: TGCAGTGCCGCCCCGGCGGGGGGTGGCGAGCAGTACTTC
CDR3: CSAAPAGGGEQYF
J: TRBJ2-7
V: TRBV20-1
size: many
D: TRBD2

DNA: TGCAGTGCTAGAGAGCCCACGGGGATCAACGACCCTAGGCTAATTCACCCCCTCCACTTT
CDR3: CSAREPTGINDPRLIHPLHF
J: TRBJ1-6
V: TRBV20-1
size: many
D: .

DNA: TGTGCCAGCAGCTTACGGCAGGGGGCAAATGAGCAGTTCTTC
CDR3: CASSLRQGANEQFF
J: TRBJ2-1
V: TRBV7-2
size: many
D: TRBD1

DNA: TGCGCCAGCAGCTCCCGACCAAGGGAAACCGGGGAGCTGTTTTTT
CDR3: CASSSRPRETGELFF
J: TRBJ2-2
V: TRBV5-1
size: many
D: .

DNA: TGTGCCAGCAGCCTGATTCGAGGTACCGGGGAGCTGTTTTTT
CDR3: CASSLIRGTGELFF
J: TRBJ2-2
V: TRBV12-3/TRBV12-4
size: .
D: .

DNA: TGTGCCAGCAGTTCCTTGACGGCCGAAAAACTGTTTTTT
CDR3: CASSSLTAEKLFF
J: TRBJ1-4
V: TRBV27
size: many
D: .

DNA: TGCAGTGCTAGAGATGAACAGCGCAACACCGGGGAGCTGTTTTTT
CDR3: CSARDEQRNTGELFF
J: TRBJ2-2
V: TRBV20-1
size: .
D: .

DNA: TGTGCCAGCAGTGAAGCGCCGTTCCTTACCAATGAAGCTTTCTTT
CDR3: CASSEAPFLTNEAFF
J: TRBJ1-1
V: TRBV2
size: few
D: .

DNA: TGTGCCAGCAGTGGAAATGGGCCCTATGGCTACACCTTC
CDR3: CASSGNGPYGYTF
J: TRBJ1-2
V: TRBV6-1
size: many
D: .

DNA: TGCGCCAGCAGCTTGACCCAGACTGGCACAGATACGCAGTATTTT
CDR3: CASSLTQTGTDTQYF
J: TRBJ2-3
V: TRBV5-1
size: many
D: .

DNA: TGTGCCTGGAGTGTGGGACAGGGGATAACCGGGGAGCTGTTTTTT
CDR3: CAWSVGQGITGELFF
J: TRBJ2-2
V: TRBV30
size: many
D: TRBD1

DNA: TGCGCCAGCAGCTTGGTAGGGCTTGACACTGAAGCTTTCTTT
CDR3: CASSLVGLDTEAFF
J: TRBJ1-1
V: TRBV5-1
size: many
D: .

DNA: TGTGCCAGCTCACCACCTAGGACGACAGATACGCAGTATTTT
CDR3: CASSPPRTTDTQYF
J: TRBJ2-3
V: TRBV18
size: many
D: .

DNA: TGCGCCAGCAGCTTGGATCGGGGCTCGAACACCGGGGAGCTGTTTTTT
CDR3: CASSLDRGSNTGELFF
J: TRBJ2-2
V: TRBV5-1
size: many
D: .

DNA: TGTGCCAGCAGCCCCACCGAGGGAATCCCCTACAATGAGCAGTTCTTC
CDR3: CASSPTEGIPYNEQFF
J: TRBJ2-1
V: TRBV27
size: many
D: .

DNA: TGTGCCAGCAGCCCGATGTCCGCAAGGTCGGATACGCAGTATTTT
CDR3: CASSPMSARSDTQYF
J: TRBJ2-3
V: TRBV4-2
size: many
D: .

DNA: TGTGCCAGCAGTTTTGGCTACGAGCAGTACTTC
CDR3: CASSFGYEQYF
J: TRBJ2-7
V: TRBV12-3/TRBV12-4
size: many
D: .

DNA: TGTGCCAGCAGTTTAGGGTCAGCTTACAATGAGCAGTTCTTC
CDR3: CASSLGSAYNEQFF
J: TRBJ2-1
V: TRBV12-3/TRBV12-4
size: many
D: .

DNA: TGTGCCAGCAGCCAAGCCCGACAGGTACCAGGGACTGGAAACACCATATATTTT
CDR3: CASSQARQVPGTGNTIYF
J: TRBJ1-3
V: TRBV4-2
size: many
D: .

DNA: TGCAGTGCGCCTAACCTCCGGACAGCGTACTACGAGCAGTACTTC
CDR3: CSAPNLRTAYYEQYF
J: TRBJ2-7
V: TRBV20-1
size: many
D: .

DNA: TGTGCCAGCAGCTCCACAGGGTACTCCTATAATTCACCCCTCCACTTT
CDR3: CASSSTGYSYNSPLHF
J: TRBJ1-6
V: TRBV27
size: many
D: .

DNA: TGCGCCAGCAAGGTGCTAGCGGGACATAGCACAGATACGCAGTATTTT
CDR3: CASKVLAGHSTDTQYF
J: TRBJ2-3
V: TRBV5-1
size: many
D: TRBD2

DNA: TGCAGTGCCCCCCCGGACAGGTATTATGGCTACACCTTC
CDR3: CSAPPDRYYGYTF
J: TRBJ1-2
V: TRBV20-1
size: many
D: TRBD1

DNA: TGTGCCAGCAGCTTAGACAGGATTTATGGCTACACCTTC
CDR3: CASSLDRIYGYTF
J: TRBJ1-2
V: TRBV7-2
size: many
D: .

DNA: TGTGCCAGCAGCGCAACCGGGACTTCTAATTCACCCCTCCACTTT
CDR3: CASSATGTSNSPLHF
J: TRBJ1-6
V: TRBV7-3
size: many
D: .

DNA: TGCGCCAGCAGCTCCGGGACAGGGCCGACCACTGAAGCTTTCTTT
CDR3: CASSSGTGPTTEAFF
J: TRBJ1-1
V: TRBV5-1
size: many
D: TRBD1

DNA: TGCGCCAGCAGCTTACAAACTGACTTCCAAGAGACCCAGTACTTC
CDR3: CASSLQTDFQETQYF
J: TRBJ2-5
V: TRBV5-1
size: many
D: .

DNA: TGCAGCGTTTCAGTCGGACCCACCTACAATGAGCAGTTCTTC
CDR3: CSVSVGPTYNEQFF
J: TRBJ2-1
V: TRBV29-1
size: many
D: .

DNA: TGCGCCAGCAGCGTAGGGACAGTCGAGACCCAGTACTTC
CDR3: CASSVGTVETQYF
J: TRBJ2-5
V: TRBV5-1
size: .
D: TRBD1

DNA: TGTGCCAGCAGGGTCGAGGGTGCCTATGGCTACACCTTC
CDR3: CASRVEGAYGYTF
J: TRBJ1-2
V: TRBV2
size: many
D: .

DNA: TGCGCCAGCAGCTACTCGGGCCAAAATCAGCCCCAGCATTTT
CDR3: CASSYSGQNQPQHF
J: TRBJ1-5
V: TRBV5-1
size: many
D: .

DNA: TGTGCCAGCAAAGGACAGACAACTAATGAAAAACTGTTTTTT
CDR3: CASKGQTTNEKLFF
J: TRBJ1-4
V: TRBV12-3/TRBV12-4
size: many
D: .

DNA: TGCAGTTTTAACCGACAGGGGAGCTACGAGCAGTACTTC
CDR3: CSFNRQGSYEQYF
J: TRBJ2-7
V: TRBV20-1
size: many
D: TRBD1

DNA: TGTGCCAGCAGTAAGAGGGGCGGAGCGGGGTCCTCCTACAATGAGCAGTTCTTC
CDR3: CASSKRGGAGSSYNEQFF
J: TRBJ2-1
V: TRBV12-3/TRBV12-4
size: many
D: TRBD2

DNA: TGTGCCAGCAGTTTCCCCCCCCTTTGGGGAGACACCATATATTTT
CDR3: CASSFPPLWGDTIYF
J: TRBJ1-3
V: TRBV12-3/TRBV12-4
size: many
D: .

DNA: TGTGCCAGCAGCCCGGCATACGAGCAGTTCTTC
CDR3: CASSPAYEQFF
J: TRBJ2-1
V: TRBV2
size: many
D: .

DNA: TGTGCCAGCAGCTTGGGAAGGGCTAGCAATCAGCCCCAGCATTTT
CDR3: CASSLGRASNQPQHF
J: TRBJ1-5
V: TRBV7-2
size: many
D: .

DNA: TGTGCCAGCAGTTTTGGGCCACGGAACTACGAGCAGTACTTC
CDR3: CASSFGPRNYEQYF
J: TRBJ2-7
V: TRBV27
size: many
D: .

DNA: TGCAGTGCTATCCGGGACATTACCGACGAGCAGTACTTC
CDR3: CSAIRDITDEQYF
J: TRBJ2-7
V: TRBV20-1
size: .
D: .